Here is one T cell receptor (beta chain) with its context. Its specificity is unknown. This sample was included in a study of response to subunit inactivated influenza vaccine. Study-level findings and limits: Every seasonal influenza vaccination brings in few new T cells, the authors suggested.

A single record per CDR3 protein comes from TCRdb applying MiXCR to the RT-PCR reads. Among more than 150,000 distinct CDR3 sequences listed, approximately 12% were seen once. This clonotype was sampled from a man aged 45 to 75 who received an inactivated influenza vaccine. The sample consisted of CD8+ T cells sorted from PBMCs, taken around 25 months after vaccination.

The CDR3 loop reads CASSPVPNTGELFF. CDR3 bases: TGTGCCAGCTCACCAGTGCCAAACACCGGGGAGCTGTTTTTT. The chain combines TRBV18 with TRBJ2-2; D is ambiguous. Germline assignment: CDR1 KGHSH and CDR2 LQKENI. Trimming shortened V by 2 bases and J by 2 bases, and 6 bases separated the two germline ends. This CDR3 region has 14 residues.